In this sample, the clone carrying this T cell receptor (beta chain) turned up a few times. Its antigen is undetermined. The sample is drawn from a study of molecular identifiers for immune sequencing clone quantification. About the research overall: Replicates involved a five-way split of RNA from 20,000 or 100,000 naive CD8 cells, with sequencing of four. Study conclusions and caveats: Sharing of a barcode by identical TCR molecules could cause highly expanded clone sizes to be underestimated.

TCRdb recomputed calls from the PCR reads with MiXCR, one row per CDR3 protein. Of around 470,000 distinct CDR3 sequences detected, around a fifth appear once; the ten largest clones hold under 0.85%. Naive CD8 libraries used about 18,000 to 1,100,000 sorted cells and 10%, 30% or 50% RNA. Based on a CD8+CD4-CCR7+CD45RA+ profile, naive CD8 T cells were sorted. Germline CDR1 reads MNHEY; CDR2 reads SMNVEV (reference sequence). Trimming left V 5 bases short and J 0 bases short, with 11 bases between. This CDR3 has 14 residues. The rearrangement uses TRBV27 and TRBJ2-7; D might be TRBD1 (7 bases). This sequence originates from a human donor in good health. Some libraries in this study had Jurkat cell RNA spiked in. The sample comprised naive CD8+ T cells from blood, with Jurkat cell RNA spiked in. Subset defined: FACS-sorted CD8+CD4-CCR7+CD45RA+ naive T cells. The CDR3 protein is CASSPRGVSYEQYF. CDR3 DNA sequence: TGTGCCAGCAGTCCCAGGGGGGTCTCCTACGAGCAGTACTTC.